The 18 T cell receptor beta chains below all came from one sample that was sequenced in a study of T-cell reconstitution after alpha-beta-depleted transplantation in children (dated by TCRdb to 2015 to 2016). The treatment or condition label, read with the paper, signifies: allogeneic hematopoietic cell transplantation with graft depleted of TCRalphabeta T cells and CD19 B cells. Libraries were prepared through PCR. The reads were generated on an Illumina HiSeq 2500. TCR library preparation used molecular barcoding, with unique molecular identifiers applied to normalize quantification of the TCRbeta repertoire. Through fastp at Q25 and MiXCR, TCRdb rebuilt clones from the public reads, retaining in-frame beta chains. Identical CDR3 proteins give one entry, which carries the most common genes and DNA. Recorded for this sample are about 580,000 distinct CDR3 sequences; 20% to 25% of them occurred a single time. The top ten hold 13% to 15% of the sample.

Sequenced material: PBMCs, mostly from graft donor cells, taken 360 days after TCRalphabeta/CD19-depleted stem cell transplant. All receptors derive from a boy in the first two years of life who had a stem cell transplant for acute myeloid leukemia, so the T cells may come from the graft donor.

This clonotype was seen many times. The gene calls are TRBV27 and TRBJ2-7; unclear D gene. Between the trimmed V and J ends, which lost 2 bases and 7 bases, there was a span of 15 bases. The length of the CDR3 is 14 residues. CDR1 and CDR2 from the germline V gene are MNHEY and SMNVEV (reference sequence). CDR3 bases: TGTGCCAGCAGTTTAAGGTCTCACCAAGGGGAGCAGTACGTC. Its protein product is CASSLRSHQGEQYV.

V usage is TRBV27 and J usage is TRBJ2-7, with D possibly matching TRBD1 (5 bases). The CDR3 is made up of 13 amino acids. The germline gives CDR1 MNHEY, CDR2 SMNVEV (reference sequence). Trimming pared 5 bases from V and 6 bases from J, leaving 14 bases between. The CDR3 DNA is TGTGCCAGCAGTCAAATAGGGGTTTCCGAGCAGTACGTC. It specifies CASSQIGVSEQYV.

This clonotype was counted at least ten times. The chain uses TRBV12-3 or TRBV12-4 and TRBJ2-1, with TRBD1 matching over 10 bases. The trim removed 3 bases at V and 6 bases at J, leaving 2 bases unmatched. The CDR3 is 14 amino acids. CDR3 sequence: CASSFGTGANEQFF. The CDR3 region has the DNA TGTGCCAGCAGTTTTGGGACAGGGGCCAATGAGCAGTTCTTC.

This clonotype was detected a few times. The chain uses TRBV20-1 and TRBJ2-3; 8 bases are a match to TRBD1. CDR1 is DFQATT and CDR2 is SNEGSKA in the germline V gene (reference sequence). The CDR3 covers 13 residues. V dropped 2 bases and J dropped 4; count of bases not matched to a gene: 2. The CDR3 here is CSARQQGADTQYF. The DNA for the CDR3 is TGCAGTGCTAGACAACAGGGGGCAGATACGCAGTATTTT.

This clonotype was counted at least ten times. The V and J genes are TRBV7-9 and TRBJ2-1; TRBD1 matches 9 bases. V was clipped by 5 bases and J by 2 bases; unmatched bases: 7. Germline V gene data show CDR1 as SEHNR and CDR2 as FQNEAQ (reference sequence). The CDR3 is 16 amino acids. The CDR3 coding sequence is TGTGCCAGCAGCGCCAGACAGGGGGGACCCTACAATGAGCAGTTCTTC. Amino acids: CASSARQGGPYNEQFF.

The chain carries TRBV6-5 and TRBJ2-3; 9 positions agree with TRBD2. CDR1 is MNHEY and CDR2 is SVGAGI in the germline V gene. After removal of 4 bases from V and 4 bases from J, the junction contained 9 bases not matched to a gene. The CDR3 covers 16 residues. The CDR3: CASSSKLAGIADTQYF. In nucleotides, the CDR3 is TGTGCCAGCAGTTCTAAACTAGCGGGCATTGCAGATACGCAGTATTTT.

This clonotype was detected only a few times. The chain has TRBV20-1 and TRBJ2-1; D is ambiguous. Germline CDR1 reads DFQATT; CDR2 reads SNEGSKA (reference sequence). Between the trimmed V and J ends, which lost 2 bases and 7 bases, there was a span of 9 bases. The CDR3 is 12 residues long. CDR3 in DNA: TGCAGTGCTAGACTTACATGGAATGAGCAGTTCTTC. Protein product: CSARLTWNEQFF.

Only a few counts were recorded for this clonotype. The chain combines TRBV3-1 with TRBJ1-2; weak D call: TRBD1 (6 bases). The CDR3 runs 13 residues. Trimming took off 3 bases at V and 8 bases at J, with 13 bases between the two ends. Looked up from germline, CDR1 is LGHDT and CDR2 is YNNKEL (reference sequence). In DNA, the CDR3 is TGTGCCAGCAGCCATCGGGGGGCAGGAGGCTACACCTTC. Amino acid sequence: CASSHRGAGGYTF.

CDR3 sequence reads: CSAALQIAKNIQYF. The CDR3 bases are TGCAGTGCTGCGTTACAGATAGCCAAAAACATTCAGTACTTC. V is TRBV20-1 and J is TRBJ2-4; D ambiguous. The V end lost 5 bases, the J end lost 0 bases, and 11 bases lay between the germline ends. In germline, CDR1 is DFQATT, CDR2 SNEGSKA (reference sequence). The CDR3 runs to 14 residues.

The sample holds many counts of this clonotype. This chain joins TRBV20-1 and TRBJ1-2, with TRBD1 identical over 8 bases. J gave up 6 bases and V 6 bases, and 9 bases lay outside the gene matches. This CDR3 comprises 13 residues. Germline V gene lookup returns CDR1 DFQATT and CDR2 SNEGSKA (reference sequence). The CDR3 sequence is CSADRQGLDGYTF. The CDR3 DNA follows: TGCAGTGCCGACCGACAGGGGTTGGATGGCTACACCTTC.

The table lists this clonotype with many counts. The rearrangement uses TRBV15 and TRBJ2-5; TRBD1 agrees at 9 bases. Germline V gives CDR1 LNHNV, CDR2 YYDKDF (reference sequence). CDR3 length: 15 residues. The ends lost 0 bases at V and 10 bases at J; junction bases unmatched: 9. The CDR3 sequence: CATSRDMGTGPYQYF. The DNA for the CDR3 is TGTGCCACCAGCAGAGATATGGGGACAGGGCCCTACCAGTACTTC.

The chain employs TRBV18 and TRBJ2-2, with D possibly being TRBD1 or TRBD2 (5 bases each). The V gene's germline CDR1 is KGHSH and CDR2 LQKENI. Trimming cost V 5 bases and J 2 bases, with 9 bases left between them. CDR3 length equals 14 residues. CDR3 DNA: TGTGCCAGCTCAATCGGGGCTAACACCGGGGAGCTGTTTTTT. It yields the protein CASSIGANTGELFF.

V and J are TRBV5-1 and TRBJ2-3, with 13 positions matching TRBD2. V gave up 2 bases and J gave up 6 bases; unmatched junction bases: 12. The CDR3 has 18 residues. The germline V gene encodes CDR1 SGHRS and CDR2 YFSETQ. DNA for the CDR3: TGCGCCAGCAGCTTCCTCCCCTCGACTAGCGGGGGGCTCGATACGCAGTATTTT. As protein: CASSFLPSTSGGLDTQYF.

The table lists this clonotype with many counts. The genes are TRBV20-1 and TRBJ2-1; 11 bases line up with TRBD2. This CDR3 comprises 15 residues. The ends lost 1 base at V and 3 bases at J; junction bases unmatched: 2. Germline CDR1 DFQATT, CDR2 SNEGSKA (reference sequence). CDR3 protein: CSARVSGGGYNEQFF. CDR3 nucleotides: TGCAGTGCTAGAGTTAGCGGGGGGGGCTACAATGAGCAGTTCTTC.

This clonotype was seen only a few times. V gene TRBV20-1 combines with J gene TRBJ2-5; D is uncertain. This CDR3 has 13 amino acids. Trimming cost V 1 base and J 5 bases, with 11 bases left between them. CDR1 and CDR2 (germline): DFQATT, SNEGSKA (reference sequence). DNA for the CDR3: TGCAGTGCTAGAGTGACTGCTCGGGAGACCCAGTACTTC. Residues: CSARVTARETQYF.

At least ten counts were recorded for this clonotype. This sequence joins TRBV5-8 and TRBJ2-1; 9 bases fit TRBD1. This CDR3 has 16 amino acids. V dropped 4 bases and J dropped 3; count of bases not matched to a gene: 8. CDR1 is SGHTS, CDR2 YDEGEE, per germline. The CDR3 reads CASSREPDRGYNEQFF. The CDR3, as DNA: TGTGCCAGCAGCCGCGAGCCGGACAGGGGCTACAATGAGCAGTTCTTC.

This rearrangement joins TRBV6-5 to TRBJ2-7; no reliable D call. The CDR3 sequence is 15 residues long. V gave up 2 bases and J gave up 3 bases, with 14 bases separating them. The V gene's germline CDR1 is MNHEY and CDR2 SVGAGI. In DNA form, the CDR3 reads TGTGCCAGCAGTTACCTTTCTCTAGGTAACTACGAGCAGTACTTC. It encodes CASSYLSLGNYEQYF.

This clonotype was seen repeatedly, ten times or more. V gene TRBV20-1 combines with J gene TRBJ2-3; D not certain. Germline assignment: CDR1 DFQATT and CDR2 SNEGSKA (reference sequence). Trimming removed 3 bases at V and 1 base at J, with 17 bases between. CDR3 length equals 16 residues. As DNA, the CDR3 is TGCAGTGCTAGTTTCCCTGGGTTGGATGGCACAGATACGCAGTATTTT. It encodes CSASFPGLDGTDTQYF.